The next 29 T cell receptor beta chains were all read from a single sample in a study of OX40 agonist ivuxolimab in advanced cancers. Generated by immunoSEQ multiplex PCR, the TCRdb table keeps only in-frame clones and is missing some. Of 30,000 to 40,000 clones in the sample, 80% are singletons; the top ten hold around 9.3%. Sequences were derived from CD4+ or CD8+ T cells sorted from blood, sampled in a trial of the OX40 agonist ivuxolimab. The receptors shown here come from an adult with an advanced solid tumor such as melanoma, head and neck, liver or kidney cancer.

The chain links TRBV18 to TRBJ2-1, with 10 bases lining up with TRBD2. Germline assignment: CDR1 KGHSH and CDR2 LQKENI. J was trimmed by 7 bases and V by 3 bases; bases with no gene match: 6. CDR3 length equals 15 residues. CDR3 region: CASSPLAGVGNEQFF. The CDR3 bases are TGTGCCAGCTCACCCCTAGCGGGGGTAGGGAATGAGCAGTTCTTC.

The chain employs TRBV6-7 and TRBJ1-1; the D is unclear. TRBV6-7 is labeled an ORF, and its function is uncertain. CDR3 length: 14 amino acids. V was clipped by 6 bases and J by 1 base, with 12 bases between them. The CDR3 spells CASSQSSENTEAFF. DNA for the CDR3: TGTGCCAGCAGCCAATCGTCTGAGAACACTGAAGCTTTCTTT.

CDR3 DNA: TGTGCCAGCAGTCCGGAGGGCAGGGGAACCTATGGCTACACCTTC. Its translation is CASSPEGRGTYGYTF. The V call is TRBV6-5, the J call TRBJ1-2; D perhaps matches TRBD1 (6 bases). The CDR3 is made up of 15 amino acids. V lost 5 bases and J lost 4, with 17 bases in between. Germline assignment: CDR1 MNHEY and CDR2 SVGAGI.

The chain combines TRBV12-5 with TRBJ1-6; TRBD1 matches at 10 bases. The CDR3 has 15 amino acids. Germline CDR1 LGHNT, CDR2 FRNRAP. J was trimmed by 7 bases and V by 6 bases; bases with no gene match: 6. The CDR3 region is CASGAGTGVNSPLHF. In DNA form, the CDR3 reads TGTGCTAGTGGCGCCGGGACAGGGGTGAATTCACCCCTCCACTTT.

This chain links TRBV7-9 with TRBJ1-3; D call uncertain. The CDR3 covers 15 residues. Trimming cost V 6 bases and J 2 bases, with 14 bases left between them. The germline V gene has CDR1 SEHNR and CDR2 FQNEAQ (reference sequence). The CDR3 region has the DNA TGTGCCAGCAGTTCTAACTCAGGAACTGGAAACACCATATATTTT. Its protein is CASSSNSGTGNTIYF.

The CDR3 protein is CASNSGQPQETQYF. As DNA, the CDR3 is TGTGCCAGTAATAGCGGACAGCCACAAGAGACCCAGTACTTC. V is TRBV28 and J is TRBJ2-5; D possibly matches TRBD1 or TRBD2 (6 bases each). Germline CDR1 is MDHEN and CDR2 is SYDVKM. V lost 9 bases and J lost 2, with 16 bases in between. The CDR3 spans 14 residues.

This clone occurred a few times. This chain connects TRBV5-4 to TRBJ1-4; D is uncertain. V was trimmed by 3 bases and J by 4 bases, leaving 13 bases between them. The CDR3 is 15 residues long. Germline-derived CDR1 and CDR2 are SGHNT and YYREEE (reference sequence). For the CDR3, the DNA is TGTGCCAGCAGCTCGAACCGGGCGGTTAATGAAAAACTGTTTTTT. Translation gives CASSSNRAVNEKLFF.

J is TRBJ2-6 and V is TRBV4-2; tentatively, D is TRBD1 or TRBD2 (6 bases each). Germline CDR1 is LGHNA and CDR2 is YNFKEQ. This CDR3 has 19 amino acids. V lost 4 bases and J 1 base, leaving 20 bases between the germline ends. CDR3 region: CASSLRGGGGQSGANVLTF. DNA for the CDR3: TGTGCCAGCAGCCTAAGAGGCGGAGGGGGGCAATCTGGGGCCAACGTCCTGACTTTC.

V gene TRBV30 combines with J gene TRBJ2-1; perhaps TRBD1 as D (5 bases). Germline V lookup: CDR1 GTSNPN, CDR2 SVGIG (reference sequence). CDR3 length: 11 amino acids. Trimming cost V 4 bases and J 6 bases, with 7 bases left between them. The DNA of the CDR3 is TGTGCCTGGAAGACAGCCAATGAGCAGTTCTTC. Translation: CAWKTANEQFF.

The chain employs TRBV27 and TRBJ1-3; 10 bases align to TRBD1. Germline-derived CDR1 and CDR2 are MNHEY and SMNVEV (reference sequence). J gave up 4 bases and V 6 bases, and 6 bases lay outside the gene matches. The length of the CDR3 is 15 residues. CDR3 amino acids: CASSRQGAPGNTIYF. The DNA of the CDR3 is TGTGCCAGCAGCAGACAGGGGGCCCCCGGAAACACCATATATTTT.

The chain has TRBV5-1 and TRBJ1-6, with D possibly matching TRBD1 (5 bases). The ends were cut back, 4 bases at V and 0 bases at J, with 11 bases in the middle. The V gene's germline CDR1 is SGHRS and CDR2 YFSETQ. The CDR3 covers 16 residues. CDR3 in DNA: TGCGCCAGCAGCCCCCAGGGCAGCTCCTATAATTCACCCCTCCACTTT. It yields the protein CASSPQGSSYNSPLHF.

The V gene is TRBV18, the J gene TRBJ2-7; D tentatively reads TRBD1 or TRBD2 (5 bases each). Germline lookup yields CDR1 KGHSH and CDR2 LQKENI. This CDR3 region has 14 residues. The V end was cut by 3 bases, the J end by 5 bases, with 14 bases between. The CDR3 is CASSPGLGRHEQYF. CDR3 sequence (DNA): TGTGCCAGCTCACCCGGTTTGGGACGTCACGAGCAGTACTTC.

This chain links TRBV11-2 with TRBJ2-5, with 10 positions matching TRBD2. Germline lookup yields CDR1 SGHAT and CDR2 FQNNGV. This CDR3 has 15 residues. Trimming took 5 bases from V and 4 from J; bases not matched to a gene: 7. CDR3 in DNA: TGTGCCAGCAGCCCAGAGCGGGGGGGTGGAGAGACCCAGTACTTC. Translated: CASSPERGGGETQYF.

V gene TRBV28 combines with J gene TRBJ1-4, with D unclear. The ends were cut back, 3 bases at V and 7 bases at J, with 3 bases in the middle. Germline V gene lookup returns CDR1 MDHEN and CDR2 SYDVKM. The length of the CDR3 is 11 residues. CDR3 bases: TGTGCCAGCAGTTTGGGTGAAAAACTGTTTTTT. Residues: CASSLGEKLFF. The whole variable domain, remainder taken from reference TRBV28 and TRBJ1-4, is DVKVTQSSRYLVKRTGEKVFLECVQDMDHENMFWYRQDPGLGLRLIYFSYDVKMKEKGDIPEGYSVSREKKERFSLILESASTNQTSMYLCASSLGEKLFFGSGTQLSVL.

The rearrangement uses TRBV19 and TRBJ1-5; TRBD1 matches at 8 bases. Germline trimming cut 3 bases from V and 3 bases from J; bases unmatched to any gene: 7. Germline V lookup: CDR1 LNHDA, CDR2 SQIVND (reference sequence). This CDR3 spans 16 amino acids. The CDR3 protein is CASSIRSDRVNQPQHF. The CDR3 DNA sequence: TGTGCCAGTAGTATCCGCTCGGACAGGGTCAATCAGCCCCAGCATTTT.

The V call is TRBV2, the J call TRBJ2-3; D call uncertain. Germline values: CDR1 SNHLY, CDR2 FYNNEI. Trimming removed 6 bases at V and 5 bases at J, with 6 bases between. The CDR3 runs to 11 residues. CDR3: CASRIVDTQYF. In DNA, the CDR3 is TGTGCCAGCAGGATTGTAGATACGCAGTATTTT.

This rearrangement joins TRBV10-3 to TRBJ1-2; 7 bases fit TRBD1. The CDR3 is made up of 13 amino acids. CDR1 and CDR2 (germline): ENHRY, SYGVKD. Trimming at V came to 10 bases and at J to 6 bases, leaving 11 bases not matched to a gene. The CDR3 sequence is CASQDRVTHGYTF. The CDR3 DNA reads TGTGCCAGCCAAGACAGGGTGACTCATGGCTACACCTTC.

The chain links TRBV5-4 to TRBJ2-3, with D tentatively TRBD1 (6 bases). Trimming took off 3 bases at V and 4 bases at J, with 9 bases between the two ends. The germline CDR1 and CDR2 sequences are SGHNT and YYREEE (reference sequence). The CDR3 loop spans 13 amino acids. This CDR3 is CASSWTASDTQYF. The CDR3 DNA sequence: TGTGCCAGCAGCTGGACAGCTTCAGATACGCAGTATTTT.

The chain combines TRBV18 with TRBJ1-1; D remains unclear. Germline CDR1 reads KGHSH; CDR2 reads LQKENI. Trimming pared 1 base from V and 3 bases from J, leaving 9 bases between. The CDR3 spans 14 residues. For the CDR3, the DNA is TGTGCCAGCTCACCACTTTCGTGGTACACTGAAGCTTTCTTT. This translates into CASSPLSWYTEAFF.

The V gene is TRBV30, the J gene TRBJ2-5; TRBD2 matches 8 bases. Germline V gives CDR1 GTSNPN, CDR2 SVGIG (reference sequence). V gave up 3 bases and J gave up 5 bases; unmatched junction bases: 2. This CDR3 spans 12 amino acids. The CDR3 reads CAWRIAGETQYF. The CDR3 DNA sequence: TGTGCCTGGAGGATAGCGGGGGAGACCCAGTACTTC.

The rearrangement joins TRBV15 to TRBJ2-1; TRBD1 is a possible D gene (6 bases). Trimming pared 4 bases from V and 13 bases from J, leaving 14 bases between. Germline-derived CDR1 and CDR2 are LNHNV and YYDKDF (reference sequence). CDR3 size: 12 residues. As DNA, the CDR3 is TGTGCCACCAGCACCCTGAGCAGGGGACAGTTCTTC. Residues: CATSTLSRGQFF.

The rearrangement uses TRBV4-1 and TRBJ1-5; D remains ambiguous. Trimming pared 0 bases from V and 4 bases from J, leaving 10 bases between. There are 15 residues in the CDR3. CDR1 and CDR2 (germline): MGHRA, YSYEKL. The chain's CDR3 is CASSQERQTNQPQHF. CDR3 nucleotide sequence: TGCGCCAGCAGCCAAGAAAGACAAACTAATCAGCCCCAGCATTTT.

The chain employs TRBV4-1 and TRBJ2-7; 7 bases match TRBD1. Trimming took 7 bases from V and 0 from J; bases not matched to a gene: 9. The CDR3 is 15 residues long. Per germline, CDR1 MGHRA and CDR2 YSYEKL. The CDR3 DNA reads TGCGCCAGCACCCACATAGACAGGGACTCCTACGAGCAGTACTTC. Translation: CASTHIDRDSYEQYF.

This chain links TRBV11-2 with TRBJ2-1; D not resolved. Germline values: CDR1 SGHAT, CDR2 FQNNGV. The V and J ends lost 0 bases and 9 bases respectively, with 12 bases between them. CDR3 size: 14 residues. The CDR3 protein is CASSLDLGLREQFF. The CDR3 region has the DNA TGTGCCAGCAGCTTAGACCTAGGCCTCCGTGAGCAGTTCTTC.

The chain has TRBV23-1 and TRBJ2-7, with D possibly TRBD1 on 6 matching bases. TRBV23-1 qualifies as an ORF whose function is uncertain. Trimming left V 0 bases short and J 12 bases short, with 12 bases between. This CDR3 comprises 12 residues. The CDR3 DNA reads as TGCGCCAGCAGTCAATCCTACAGGGTTCCGTACTTC. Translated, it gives CASSQSYRVPYF.

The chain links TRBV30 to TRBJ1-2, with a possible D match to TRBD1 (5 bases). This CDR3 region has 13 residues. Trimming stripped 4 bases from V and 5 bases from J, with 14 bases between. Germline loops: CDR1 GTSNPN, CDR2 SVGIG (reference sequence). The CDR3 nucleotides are TGTGCCTGGACGACAGCCCGACGATATGGCTACACCTTC. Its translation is CAWTTARRYGYTF.

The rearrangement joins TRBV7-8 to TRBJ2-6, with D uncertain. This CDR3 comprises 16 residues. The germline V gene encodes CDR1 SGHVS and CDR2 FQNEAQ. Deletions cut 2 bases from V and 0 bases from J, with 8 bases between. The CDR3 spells CASSLSRISGANVLTF. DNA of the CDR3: TGTGCCAGCAGCTTATCCAGAATCTCTGGGGCCAACGTCCTGACTTTC.

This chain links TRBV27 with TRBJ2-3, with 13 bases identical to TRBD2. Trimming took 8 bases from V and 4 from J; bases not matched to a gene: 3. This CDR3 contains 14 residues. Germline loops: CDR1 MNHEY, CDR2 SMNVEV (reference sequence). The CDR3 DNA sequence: TGTGCCAGCCGAGGACTAGCGGGAGCAGATACGCAGTATTTT. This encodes CASRGLAGADTQYF.

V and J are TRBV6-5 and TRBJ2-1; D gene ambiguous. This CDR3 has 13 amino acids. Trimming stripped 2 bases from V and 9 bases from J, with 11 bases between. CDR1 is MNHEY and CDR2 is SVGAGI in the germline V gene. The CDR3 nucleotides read TGTGCCAGCAGTTACCAGGACGTGAGTGAGCAGTTCTTC. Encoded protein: CASSYQDVSEQFF.